The entry that follows covers one TCR beta chain sequence. Authors' processing steps: Estimated nucleated cell counts came from reference gene primer amplification. The table came from immunoSEQ multiplex PCR; TCRdb's copy has only in-frame clones and leaves some out. V and J calls and clone size are those listed in that table; D and trimming were worked out from the DNA. The data contain roughly 340,000 clones, about 90% of them singletons. The sample originates from a study of blood T cell repertoires in COVID-19. Across the study: The cDNA or gDNA used as material had been derived from T cells, B-cell-depleted T cells, or PBMCs.

The TCR sequence derives from a woman aged 30 to 39 with COVID-19, enrolled during active disease. Source material: peripheral blood.

CDR3 DNA sequence: TGTGCCACCAGCAGAGGGACTAGCGGGCTAAATGAGCAGTTCTTC. Translation: CATSRGTSGLNEQFF. This rearrangement joins TRBV15 to TRBJ2-1; 11 bases agree with TRBD2. After removal of 1 base from V and 7 bases from J, the junction contained 3 bases not matched to a gene. Germline values: CDR1 LNHNV, CDR2 YYDKDF (reference sequence). The CDR3 has 15 residues.